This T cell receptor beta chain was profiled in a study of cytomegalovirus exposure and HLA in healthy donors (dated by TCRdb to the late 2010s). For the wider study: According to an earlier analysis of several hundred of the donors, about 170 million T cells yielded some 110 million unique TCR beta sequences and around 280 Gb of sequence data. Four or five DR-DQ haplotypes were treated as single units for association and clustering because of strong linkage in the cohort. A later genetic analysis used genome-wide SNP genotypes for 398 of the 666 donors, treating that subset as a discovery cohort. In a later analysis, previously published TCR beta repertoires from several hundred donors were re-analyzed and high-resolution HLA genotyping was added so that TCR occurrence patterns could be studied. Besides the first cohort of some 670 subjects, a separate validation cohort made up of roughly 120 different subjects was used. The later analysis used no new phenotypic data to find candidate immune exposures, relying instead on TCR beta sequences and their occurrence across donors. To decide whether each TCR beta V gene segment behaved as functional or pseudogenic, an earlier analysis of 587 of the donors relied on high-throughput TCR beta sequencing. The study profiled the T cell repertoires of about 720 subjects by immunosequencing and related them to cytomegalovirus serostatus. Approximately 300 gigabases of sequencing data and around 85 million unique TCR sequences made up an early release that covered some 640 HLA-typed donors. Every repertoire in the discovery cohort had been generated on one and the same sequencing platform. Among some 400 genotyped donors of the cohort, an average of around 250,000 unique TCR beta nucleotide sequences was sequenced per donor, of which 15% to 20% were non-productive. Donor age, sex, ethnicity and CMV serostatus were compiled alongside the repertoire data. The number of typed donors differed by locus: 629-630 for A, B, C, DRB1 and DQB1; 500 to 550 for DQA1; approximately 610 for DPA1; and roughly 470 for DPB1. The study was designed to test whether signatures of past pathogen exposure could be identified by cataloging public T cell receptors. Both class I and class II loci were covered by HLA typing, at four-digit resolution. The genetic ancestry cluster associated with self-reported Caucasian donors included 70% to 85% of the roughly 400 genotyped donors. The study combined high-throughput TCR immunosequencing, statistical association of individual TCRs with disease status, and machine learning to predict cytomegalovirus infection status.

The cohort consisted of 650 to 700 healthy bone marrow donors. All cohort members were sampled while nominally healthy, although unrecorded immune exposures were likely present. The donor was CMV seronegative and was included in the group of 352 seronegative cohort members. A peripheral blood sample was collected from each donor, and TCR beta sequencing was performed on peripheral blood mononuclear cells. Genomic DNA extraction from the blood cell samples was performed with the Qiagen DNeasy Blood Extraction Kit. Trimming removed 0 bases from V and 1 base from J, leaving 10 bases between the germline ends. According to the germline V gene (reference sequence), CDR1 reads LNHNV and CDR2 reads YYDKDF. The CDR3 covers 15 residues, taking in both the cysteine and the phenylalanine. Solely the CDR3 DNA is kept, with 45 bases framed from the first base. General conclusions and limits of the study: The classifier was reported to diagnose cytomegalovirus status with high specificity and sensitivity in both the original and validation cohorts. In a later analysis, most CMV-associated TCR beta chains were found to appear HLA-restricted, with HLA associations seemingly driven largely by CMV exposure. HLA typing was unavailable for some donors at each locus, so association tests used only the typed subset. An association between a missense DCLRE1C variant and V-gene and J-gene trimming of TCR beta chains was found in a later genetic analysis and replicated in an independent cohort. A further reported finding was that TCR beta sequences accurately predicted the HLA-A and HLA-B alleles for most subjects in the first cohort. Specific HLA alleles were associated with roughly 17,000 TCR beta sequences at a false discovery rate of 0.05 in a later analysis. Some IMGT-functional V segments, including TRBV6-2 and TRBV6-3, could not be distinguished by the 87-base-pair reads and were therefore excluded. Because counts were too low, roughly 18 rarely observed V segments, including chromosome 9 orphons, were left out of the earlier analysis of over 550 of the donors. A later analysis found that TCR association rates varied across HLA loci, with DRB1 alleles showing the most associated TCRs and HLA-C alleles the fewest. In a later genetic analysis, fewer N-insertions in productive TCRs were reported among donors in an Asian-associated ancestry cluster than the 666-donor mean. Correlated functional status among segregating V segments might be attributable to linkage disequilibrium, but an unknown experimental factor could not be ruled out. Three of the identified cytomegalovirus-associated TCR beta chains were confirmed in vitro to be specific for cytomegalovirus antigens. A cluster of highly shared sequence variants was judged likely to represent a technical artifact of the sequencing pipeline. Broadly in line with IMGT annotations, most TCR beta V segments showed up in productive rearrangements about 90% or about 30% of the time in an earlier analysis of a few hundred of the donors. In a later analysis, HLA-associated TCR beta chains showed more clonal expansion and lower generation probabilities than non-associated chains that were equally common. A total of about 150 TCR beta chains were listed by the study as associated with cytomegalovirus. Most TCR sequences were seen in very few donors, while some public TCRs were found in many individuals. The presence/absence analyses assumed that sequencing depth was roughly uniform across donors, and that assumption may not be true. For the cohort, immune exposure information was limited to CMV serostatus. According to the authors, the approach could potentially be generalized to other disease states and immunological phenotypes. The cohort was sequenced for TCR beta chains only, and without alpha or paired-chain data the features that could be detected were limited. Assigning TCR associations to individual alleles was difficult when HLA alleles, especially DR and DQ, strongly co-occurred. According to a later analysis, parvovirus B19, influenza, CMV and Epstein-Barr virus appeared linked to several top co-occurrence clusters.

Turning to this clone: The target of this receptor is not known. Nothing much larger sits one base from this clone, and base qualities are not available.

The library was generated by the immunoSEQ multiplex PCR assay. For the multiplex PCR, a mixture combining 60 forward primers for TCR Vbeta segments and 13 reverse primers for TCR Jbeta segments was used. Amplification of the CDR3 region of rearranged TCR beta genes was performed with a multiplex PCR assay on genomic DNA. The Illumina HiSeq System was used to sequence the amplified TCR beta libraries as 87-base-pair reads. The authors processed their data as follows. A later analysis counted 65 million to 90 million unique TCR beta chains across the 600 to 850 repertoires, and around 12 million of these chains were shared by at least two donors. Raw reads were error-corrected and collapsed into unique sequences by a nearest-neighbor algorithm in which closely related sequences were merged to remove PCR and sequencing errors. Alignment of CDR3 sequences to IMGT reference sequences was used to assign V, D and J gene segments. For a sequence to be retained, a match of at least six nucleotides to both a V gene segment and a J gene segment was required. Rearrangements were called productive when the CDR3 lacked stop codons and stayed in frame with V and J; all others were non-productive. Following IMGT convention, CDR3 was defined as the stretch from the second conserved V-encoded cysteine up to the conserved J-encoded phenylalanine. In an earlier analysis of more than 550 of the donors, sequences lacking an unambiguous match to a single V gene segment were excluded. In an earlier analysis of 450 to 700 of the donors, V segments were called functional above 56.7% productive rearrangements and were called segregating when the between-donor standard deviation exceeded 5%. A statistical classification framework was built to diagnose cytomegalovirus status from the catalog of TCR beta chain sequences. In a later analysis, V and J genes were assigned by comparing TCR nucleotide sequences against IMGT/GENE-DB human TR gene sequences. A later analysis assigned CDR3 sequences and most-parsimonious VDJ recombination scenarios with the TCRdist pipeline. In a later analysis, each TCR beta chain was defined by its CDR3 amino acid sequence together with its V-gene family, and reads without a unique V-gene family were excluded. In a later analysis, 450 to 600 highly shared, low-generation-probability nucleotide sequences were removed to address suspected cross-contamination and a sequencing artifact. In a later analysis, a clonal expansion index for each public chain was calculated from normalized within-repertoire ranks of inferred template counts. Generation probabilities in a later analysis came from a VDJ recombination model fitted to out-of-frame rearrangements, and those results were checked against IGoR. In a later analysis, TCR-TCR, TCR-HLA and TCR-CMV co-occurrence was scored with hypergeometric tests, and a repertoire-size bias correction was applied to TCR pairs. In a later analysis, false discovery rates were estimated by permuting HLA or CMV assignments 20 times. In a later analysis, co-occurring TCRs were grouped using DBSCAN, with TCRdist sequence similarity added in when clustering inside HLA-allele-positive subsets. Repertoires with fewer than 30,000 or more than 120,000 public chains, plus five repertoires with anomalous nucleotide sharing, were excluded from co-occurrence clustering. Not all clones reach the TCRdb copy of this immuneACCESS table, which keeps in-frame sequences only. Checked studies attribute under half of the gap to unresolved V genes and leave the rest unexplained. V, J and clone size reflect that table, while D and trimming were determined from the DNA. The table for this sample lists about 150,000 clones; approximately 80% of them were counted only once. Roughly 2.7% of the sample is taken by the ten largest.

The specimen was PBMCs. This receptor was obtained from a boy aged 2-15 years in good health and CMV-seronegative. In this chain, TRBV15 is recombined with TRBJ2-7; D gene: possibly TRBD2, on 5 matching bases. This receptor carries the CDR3 CATSRDSGGSYEQYF. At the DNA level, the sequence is TGTGCCACCAGCAGAGATTCGGGCGGGTCCTACGAGCAGTACTTC.